The clone carrying this TCR beta chain was seen only a few times. Its antigen is not identified. This sample was included in a study of cytomegalovirus exposure and HLA in healthy donors. Study-wide results and limits: Within an earlier analysis, most TCR beta V segments proved productive either about 87% or about 30% of the time. HLA alleles showed associations with 15,000 to 20,000 TCR beta sequences in a later analysis, at a 0.05 false discovery rate.

The PCR had 60 Vbeta and 13 Jbeta primers. The data were produced by immunoSEQ multiplex PCR, yet TCRdb's version contains in-frame clones alone and is incomplete. This table has about 160,000 clones, around 77% appearing once. The CDR3 is made up of 17 amino acids. The V gene lost 6 bases and the J gene lost 0 bases, with 20 bases spanning the gap. Germline lookup yields CDR1 MDHEN and CDR2 SYDVKM. The rearrangement joins TRBV28 to TRBJ2-5; D may be TRBD1 (6 bases). The sequence was collected from a woman aged 25 to 45 in good health and CMV-seronegative. The sample taken for sequencing was PBMCs. The CDR3 region is CASSKLSGVIHQETQYF. CDR3 bases: TGTGCCAGCAGCAAGTTGTCAGGGGTGATCCACCAAGAGACCCAGTACTTC.